This is a list of T cell receptor beta chains from one sample in a study of blood T cell repertoires in COVID-19. Assay used: immunoSEQ multiplex PCR; TCRdb lists only in-frame clones, some missing. The table includes approximately 300,000 clones, 80% to 95% detected once. The sample comprised peripheral blood. Receptors were obtained from a woman under 40 with COVID-19, enrolled during active disease. Both conserved end residues are part of each CDR3. Each record gives: D gene, J gene, V gene, CDR3 protein. The D gene is left open where the match is weak.

d_gene: TRBD1; j_gene: TRBJ2-7; v_gene: TRBV5-4; CDR3aa: CASARGDSSYEQYF
d_gene: TRBD1; j_gene: TRBJ2-5; v_gene: TRBV2; CDR3aa: CASSPDRGRWETQYF
d_gene: NA; j_gene: TRBJ1-5; v_gene: TRBV6-2/TRBV6-3; CDR3aa: CASSFRGALGERQPQHF
d_gene: TRBD1; j_gene: TRBJ1-4; v_gene: TRBV2; CDR3aa: CASSVTGGEKLFF
d_gene: TRBD1; j_gene: TRBJ1-5; v_gene: TRBV6-2/TRBV6-3; CDR3aa: CASSWSGGFNQPQHF
d_gene: TRBD2; j_gene: TRBJ2-7; v_gene: TRBV9; CDR3aa: CASSVLAGGPYEQYF
d_gene: TRBD1; j_gene: TRBJ1-6; v_gene: TRBV20-1; CDR3aa: CSASGGQGSGPLHF
d_gene: NA; j_gene: TRBJ1-1; v_gene: TRBV28; CDR3aa: CASSLLGENTEAFF
d_gene: TRBD1; j_gene: TRBJ1-2; v_gene: TRBV28; CDR3aa: CASSQGDQYGYTF
d_gene: NA; j_gene: TRBJ2-7; v_gene: TRBV5-1; CDR3aa: CASSPQGGYSYEQYF
d_gene: TRBD1; j_gene: TRBJ2-7; v_gene: TRBV27; CDR3aa: CASSTPRTGGYEQYF
d_gene: TRBD1; j_gene: TRBJ1-5; v_gene: TRBV6-1; CDR3aa: CASSEALGQGIYSNQPQHF
d_gene: TRBD2; j_gene: TRBJ2-5; v_gene: TRBV7-2; CDR3aa: CASLAPTSAGQETQYF
d_gene: NA; j_gene: TRBJ2-3; v_gene: TRBV7-3; CDR3aa: CASSPNPRTDDTQYF
d_gene: NA; j_gene: TRBJ2-3; v_gene: TRBV4-3; CDR3aa: CASSQEATDTQYF
d_gene: TRBD1; j_gene: TRBJ1-1; v_gene: TRBV7-2; CDR3aa: CASRKDRATEAFF
d_gene: TRBD1; j_gene: TRBJ1-3; v_gene: TRBV5-1; CDR3aa: CASSTGARNTIYF
d_gene: NA; j_gene: TRBJ2-7; v_gene: TRBV27; CDR3aa: CASSRALYEQYF
d_gene: NA; j_gene: TRBJ2-7; v_gene: TRBV28; CDR3aa: CDSGLTVYGEQYF
d_gene: NA; j_gene: TRBJ1-6; v_gene: TRBV5-6; CDR3aa: CASSFYSSYNSPLHF
d_gene: TRBD1; j_gene: TRBJ2-7; v_gene: TRBV10-2; CDR3aa: CASSEHRDRYYEQYF
d_gene: TRBD1; j_gene: TRBJ2-7; v_gene: TRBV9; CDR3aa: CASSVTGQGYEQYF
d_gene: TRBD2; j_gene: TRBJ2-3; v_gene: TRBV9; CDR3aa: CASSAVGVISGATDTQYF
d_gene: TRBD2; j_gene: TRBJ2-3; v_gene: TRBV13; CDR3aa: CASSRQWAGGLTDTQYF
d_gene: NA; j_gene: TRBJ1-6; v_gene: TRBV30; CDR3aa: CAWSVSGVGPLHF
d_gene: TRBD2; j_gene: TRBJ2-1; v_gene: TRBV5-4; CDR3aa: CASSGTASGRAYEQFF
d_gene: TRBD2; j_gene: TRBJ2-1; v_gene: TRBV6-6; CDR3aa: CASSPGLAGVAEQFF
d_gene: TRBD2; j_gene: TRBJ2-3; v_gene: TRBV11-2; CDR3aa: CASSPWSLADTDTQYF
d_gene: NA; j_gene: TRBJ1-6; v_gene: TRBV2; CDR3aa: CASSVRGDSPLHF
d_gene: NA; j_gene: TRBJ2-3; v_gene: TRBV14; CDR3aa: CASSQVGNSYTDTQYF
d_gene: TRBD1; j_gene: TRBJ1-6; v_gene: TRBV6-1; CDR3aa: CASSESQGADSPLHF
d_gene: NA; j_gene: TRBJ2-3; v_gene: TRBV7-9; CDR3aa: CASSPLTSTDTQYF
d_gene: NA; j_gene: TRBJ2-7; v_gene: TRBV10-3; CDR3aa: CAISESVVRGYEQYF
d_gene: TRBD1; j_gene: TRBJ1-3; v_gene: TRBV9; CDR3aa: CASSVGPGQATGNTIYF
d_gene: NA; j_gene: TRBJ1-2; v_gene: TRBV21-1; CDR3aa: CASSRRQGSYGYTF
d_gene: TRBD1; j_gene: TRBJ2-7; v_gene: TRBV4-1; CDR3aa: CASSRDRGSYEQYF
d_gene: NA; j_gene: TRBJ2-3; v_gene: TRBV4-2; CDR3aa: CASSQGGRTQYF
d_gene: NA; j_gene: TRBJ2-3; v_gene: TRBV3-1/TRBV3-2; CDR3aa: CASSHPGVGTDTQYF
d_gene: NA; j_gene: TRBJ2-7; v_gene: TRBV5-6; CDR3aa: CASSLDDSAYEQYF
d_gene: NA; j_gene: TRBJ1-2; v_gene: TRBV4-3; CDR3aa: CASSPGHNDYGYTF
d_gene: TRBD1; j_gene: TRBJ2-7; v_gene: TRBV27; CDR3aa: CASSFSGQGYEQYF
d_gene: NA; j_gene: TRBJ2-7; v_gene: TRBV7-9; CDR3aa: CASSLGTSLPYEQYF
d_gene: TRBD1; j_gene: TRBJ2-7; v_gene: TRBV9; CDR3aa: CASSIRPGQAYEQYF
d_gene: NA; j_gene: TRBJ1-1; v_gene: TRBV7-8; CDR3aa: CASSLAPWRMNTEAFF
d_gene: NA; j_gene: TRBJ1-3; v_gene: TRBV4-1; CDR3aa: CASSQGADGNTIYF
d_gene: TRBD1; j_gene: TRBJ1-2; v_gene: TRBV16; CDR3aa: CASSQSIPGQGDYGYTF
d_gene: NA; j_gene: TRBJ1-1; v_gene: TRBV6-5; CDR3aa: CASSYEGGRNTEAFF
d_gene: NA; j_gene: TRBJ1-1; v_gene: TRBV4-2; CDR3aa: CASSQDQGMNTEAFF